This T cell receptor (beta chain) was identified in a study of T cells in Graves' hyperthyroidism and ophthalmopathy (dated by TCRdb to between 2018 and 2021). As for the study more broadly: Peripheral blood was sampled at the time of initial diagnosis, prior to any treatment. TCR Vbeta CDR3 sequencing of 120 to 150 peripheral blood samples (under 45 ophthalmopathy, some 75 hyperthyroidism and approximately 17 progressor patients) is reported in the paper. An independent validation cohort of about 19 hyperthyroidism patients and 15 or so patients who later progressed to ophthalmopathy tested prospective prediction of ophthalmopathy. Following sampling, methimazole starting at 30 mg daily was given to hyperthyroidism patients, and high-dose intravenous methylprednisolone was given to ophthalmopathy patients. A discovery cohort of roughly 96 patients, 43 with Graves' ophthalmopathy and roughly 59 with stable Graves' hyperthyroidism, was used to find distinguishing TCR V-J signatures. The 95 to 100 discovery patients were randomly divided into training and test sets at a 7:3 ratio. Thyroid tissue and blood T-cell repertoires from roughly 6 Graves' hyperthyroidism patients were also compared in the study. Broad study findings and their caveats: Most expanded thyroid clonotypes (frequency above 0.001) were also detected in blood, suggesting blood repertoires may reflect thyroid immune responses. Sample size was not statistically predetermined, and investigators were not blinded to group allocation. A model built on a 13 V-J signature distinguished ophthalmopathy from stable hyperthyroidism, reaching around 90% sensitivity and 81% to 83% specificity in cross-validation and 80%/75% in testing. In validation, the model predicted progression to ophthalmopathy with just under 71% sensitivity and 72.22% specificity, a median of 6.5 months before onset.

The germline V gene (reference sequence) specifies SEHNR as CDR1 and FQNEAQ as CDR2. The CDR3 measures 14 amino acids from cysteine to phenylalanine. The sequence is cut down to CDR3 DNA, 42 bases in frame from base 1. V loses 1 base, J loses 4 bases, and the germline ends lie 11 bases apart. Ten or more counts support this clonotype. Its binding antigen is unknown. No qualities accompany the bases; no much larger clone lies one base away. The TCR beta CDR3 regions were amplified from the RNA transcripts. A first-round RT-PCR of the TCR CDR3 used the HTBI primer set with the Qiagen OneStep RT-PCR kit. A second multiplex PCR round built the libraries, followed by size selection and purification. The libraries were sequenced on an Illumina HiSeq2000 using paired-end 100 bp reads. In the authors' own workflow: SOAPnuke was used to process the raw data, throwing out any read that contained adapters or uncalled bases, had a mean Phred below 15, or lacked an exact constant-primer or identifier match. High-quality paired reads were merged with COPE v1.2.5, and unique nucleotide sequences were defined as clonotypes. Clonotypes were aligned to IMGT TRBV, TRBD and TRBJ reference segments using MiTCR v1.1. Analysis was restricted to V-J combinations with a frequency above 0.0001, which covered 98% to 99.2% of repertoires. The TCS score was defined as F50 (clonal expansion) divided by E x V (chaos), with BLOSUM62-based TCRdist calculated between CDR3 peptides within each V-J. Welch's t-statistics and random forest reduced around 520 V-J features to 13, which were used in a naive Bayes classifier (R e1071). In-frame beta chains were kept once TCRdb had trimmed the public reads at Q25 with fastp and called clones with MiXCR. Merged by CDR3 protein, the rows form single entries marked with the most common genes and DNA. TCRdb's processing, not the study's, gives the V and J calls here. This sample comprises approximately 400,000 distinct CDR3 sequences, around 13% of them detected only once. The leading ten clones occupy roughly 9.6% of the sample.

Stable Graves' hyperthyroidism was defined as the absence of progression to ophthalmopathy over 18 months of follow-up. The hyperthyroidism patients were between 18 and 65 years old and newly diagnosed, with a disease duration of less than 2 months. Any patient with an uncontrolled infection, another autoimmune disease, pregnancy or lactation was excluded. Diagnoses were based on clinical symptoms, serum thyroxine and TRAb, thyroid ultrasound and orbital computed tomography. PBMCs were separated from 10 ml of fresh peripheral blood using Ficoll-Paque density gradient centrifugation. Total RNA was extracted using Trizol reagent, and RNA quality was assessed on an Agilent 2100 Bioanalyzer.

Rearrangement joined TRBV7-9 to TRBJ2-7, and perhaps TRBD1 as D gene, on 6 matching bases. The sample comprised blood. This receptor was identified in a woman in her sixties or seventies with Graves' hyperthyroidism. The DNA sequence is TGTGCCAGCAGCTTAGGGGGGCCGAATTACGAGCAGTACTTC. Its protein reads: CASSLGGPNYEQYF.